Listed here are 32 T cell receptor beta chains from one sample, sequenced in a study of Ad26.COV2.S vaccination and SARS-CoV-2 variants. Using immunoSEQ multiplex PCR, the repertoire was profiled, and TCRdb retains in-frame clones only, with some absent. The sample contains 350,000 to 450,000 clones, roughly 84% of which appear only once. The treatment was: roughly 19 received Ad26.COV2.S at low or high dose, single or two shots; roughly five received placebo; per-sample allocation not given. Sample collection was performed on day 63 after the first vaccine or placebo injection. The input for sequencing was peripheral blood, taken in a trial of Ad26.COV2.S vaccine versus placebo. The source is a person between 18 and 65 years old who received the Ad26.COV2.S COVID-19 vaccine or a placebo.

The chain is built from TRBV30 and TRBJ2-7; D remains unclear. The CDR3 covers 12 residues. Germline-derived CDR1 and CDR2 are GTSNPN and SVGIG (reference sequence). The ends were cut back, 2 bases at V and 7 bases at J, with 12 bases in the middle. CDR3 bases: TGTGCCTGGAGTCCGGGCATTATGGAGCAGTACTTC. Its translation is CAWSPGIMEQYF.

The V and J genes are TRBV3-1 (or the pseudogene TRBV3-2) and TRBJ2-5, with a tentative D call TRBD2 (7 bases). The V gene's germline CDR1 is LGHDT and CDR2 YNNKEL (reference sequence). The V end lost 4 bases, the J end lost 2 bases, and 20 bases lay between the germline ends. The CDR3 sequence is 17 residues long. The CDR3 here is CASSRMGGKGGQETQYF. The CDR3 DNA reads TGTGCCAGCAGCCGAATGGGGGGGAAAGGGGGTCAAGAGACCCAGTACTTC.

The rearrangement uses TRBV5-1 and TRBJ2-2; possible D gene TRBD1, 5 bases. This CDR3 region has 16 residues. Trimming stripped 0 bases from V and 1 base from J, with 10 bases between. Per the germline V gene, CDR1 is SGHRS and CDR2 is YFSETQ. The CDR3: CASSLGRVKNTGELFF. CDR3 DNA sequence: TGCGCCAGCAGCTTGGGCAGGGTTAAGAACACCGGGGAGCTGTTTTTT.

The chain is built from TRBV6-5 and TRBJ2-1; 10 nucleotides align to TRBD1. Germline V lookup: CDR1 MNHEY, CDR2 SVGAGI. V lost 5 bases and J lost 9; bases outside the gene matches: 10. The CDR3 is 15 residues long. The CDR3 spells CASSRQGAQHSEQFF. The CDR3 nucleotides read TGTGCCAGCAGTCGACAGGGGGCGCAACATAGTGAGCAGTTCTTC.

V is TRBV9 and J is TRBJ1-2; 7 nucleotides line up with TRBD1. J gave up 4 bases and V 0 bases, and 6 bases lay outside the gene matches. The germline V gene has CDR1 SGDLS and CDR2 YYNGEE. This CDR3 has 15 amino acids. CDR3: CASSVAEGAGYGYTF. The CDR3 DNA reads TGTGCCAGCAGCGTAGCGGAGGGGGCAGGCTATGGCTACACCTTC.

The chain couples TRBV19 to TRBJ1-5; 7 nucleotides line up with TRBD1. This CDR3 contains 14 residues. The V and J ends lost 10 bases and 0 bases, in that order; junction bases with no gene match: 6. Germline V gene data show CDR1 as LNHDA and CDR2 as SQIVND (reference sequence). CDR3 loop: CATGTANSNQPQHF. In DNA form, the CDR3 reads TGTGCCACCGGGACAGCTAATAGCAATCAGCCCCAGCATTTT.

This clone was seen only once. The chain links TRBV6-5 to TRBJ1-5, with D perhaps matching TRBD1 (5 bases). V lost 6 bases, J lost 3 bases, and 12 bases lay in between. Germline V lookup: CDR1 MNHEY, CDR2 SVGAGI. The CDR3 is 14 amino acids. The CDR3 nucleotides read TGTGCCAGCAGAGGACATAGGGACAATCAGCCCCAGCATTTT. Encoded protein: CASRGHRDNQPQHF.

The genes are TRBV28 and TRBJ2-1; 8 bases agree with TRBD2. After removal of 4 bases from V and 9 bases from J, the junction contained 11 bases not matched to a gene. Germline V gene data show CDR1 as MDHEN and CDR2 as SYDVKM. This CDR3 region has 15 residues. CDR3 in amino acids: CASSSHRGGLGEQFF. DNA of the CDR3: TGTGCCAGCAGTTCCCACCGCGGGGGGTTGGGTGAGCAGTTCTTC.

The V and J genes are TRBV10-3 and TRBJ2-2; D unresolved. CDR1 is ENHRY and CDR2 is SYGVKD in the germline V gene. The germline V and J ends were trimmed by 7 bases and 7 bases, with 13 bases remaining between them. The CDR3 length is 13 residues. For the CDR3, the DNA is TGTGCCATCAAGGCCCTTATGGGCGGGGAGCTGTTTTTT. This translates into CAIKALMGGELFF.

J is TRBJ1-2 and V is TRBV27; D gene ambiguous. This CDR3 is 13 amino acids long. From germline, CDR1 is MNHEY and CDR2 SMNVEV (reference sequence). V was pared by 3 bases and J by 4 bases, with 9 bases between. CDR3 residues: CASSFSRLYGYTF. The CDR3 DNA sequence: TGTGCCAGCAGTTTCAGCCGGCTCTATGGCTACACCTTC.

This clone has more than one count but fewer than ten. The genes are TRBV7-2 and TRBJ1-5; 7 nucleotides align to TRBD1. Germline-derived CDR1 and CDR2 are SGHTA and FQGNSA. The CDR3 is 15 amino acids. V was clipped by 4 bases and J by 0 bases; unmatched bases: 3. The CDR3 reads CASSSGQHSNQPQHF. CDR3 nucleotide sequence: TGTGCCAGCAGCTCGGGACAGCATAGCAATCAGCCCCAGCATTTT.

With regard to this clone: Other DNA sequences in this sample translate to the same CDR3. V is TRBV2 and J is TRBJ1-6, with unresolved D. V was clipped by 3 bases and J by 7 bases, with 7 bases between them. The CDR3 covers 13 residues. The germline V gene has CDR1 SNHLY and CDR2 FYNNEI. The CDR3 loop reads CASSEPGNSPLHF. Here the CDR3 DNA reads TGTGCCAGCAGTGAGCCCGGGAATTCACCCCTCCACTTT. Full variable domain (outside the CDR3, taken from reference TRBV2 and TRBJ1-6): EPEVTQTPSHQVTQMGQEVILRCVPISNHLYFYWYRQILGQKVEFLVSFYNNEISEKSEIFDDQFSVERPDGSNFTLKIRSTKLEDSAMYFCASSEPGNSPLHFGNGTRLTVT.

This sequence joins TRBV12-3 or TRBV12-4 and TRBJ2-1, with a possible D match to TRBD2 (6 bases). This CDR3 region has 13 residues. V dropped 10 bases and J dropped 6 bases, with 16 bases sitting between them. CDR3 coding DNA: TGTGCCATCCTTGGTCGGGGGAGCAATGAGCAGTTCTTC. Translated, it gives CAILGRGSNEQFF.

The chain combines TRBV5-1 with TRBJ2-5, with D possibly matching TRBD2 (5 bases). Germline lookup yields CDR1 SGHRS and CDR2 YFSETQ. The CDR3 is made up of 13 amino acids. Deletions cut 4 bases from V and 5 bases from J, with 12 bases between. The CDR3 DNA sequence: TGCGCCAGCAGCCAGGTGAGGGTTGAGACCCAGTACTTC. It translates to CASSQVRVETQYF.

J is TRBJ1-2 and V is TRBV11-2; tentatively, D is TRBD1 (5 bases). CDR3 length: 15 residues. CDR1 is SGHAT, CDR2 FQNNGV, per germline. V dropped 0 bases and J dropped 5 bases, with 13 bases sitting between them. CDR3 region: CASSLDLGGKYGYTF. The DNA for the CDR3 is TGTGCCAGCAGCTTAGATCTCGGGGGAAAGTATGGCTACACCTTC.

The chain employs TRBV7-2 and TRBJ2-5; the match to TRBD1 covers 8 bases. The V gene's germline CDR1 is SGHTA and CDR2 FQGNSA. The CDR3 runs 16 residues. V trimming: 1 base; J trimming: 4 bases; junction bases outside the gene matches: 8. The CDR3 sequence: CASSLVRGRGRETQYF. The DNA for the CDR3 is TGTGCCAGCAGCTTAGTCCGGGGCAGGGGGCGAGAGACCCAGTACTTC.

In this sample, this clone turned up once. For the CDR3, the DNA is TGTGCCAGCAGCGACCGGACAGGGCTTTGGTACGAGCAGTACTTC. This translates into CASSDRTGLWYEQYF. The V call is TRBV3-1 (or the pseudogene TRBV3-2), the J call TRBJ2-7; 8 bases map to TRBD1. CDR1 LGHDT and CDR2 YNNKEL come from the germline V gene (reference sequence). CDR3 length: 15 residues. The junction had 10 bases not matched to a gene; V was cut back by 5 bases and J by 4 bases.

V is TRBV30 and J is TRBJ2-7; tentative D call: TRBD1 (8 bases). Trimming pared 0 bases from V and 2 bases from J, leaving 11 bases between. The CDR3 totals 14 residues. Germline loops: CDR1 GTSNPN, CDR2 SVGIG (reference sequence). In DNA, the CDR3 is TGTGCCTGGAGTGTACAGGGGGGGACCTACGAGCAGTACTTC. This sequence encodes CAWSVQGGTYEQYF. Full variable domain (missing parts from reference TRBV30 and TRBJ2-7): SQTIHQWPATLVQPVGSPLSLECTVEGTSNPNLYWYRQAAGRGLQLLFYSVGIGQISSEVPQNLSASRPQDRQFILSSKKLLLSDSGFYLCAWSVQGGTYEQYFGPGTRLTVT.

The chain couples TRBV6-5 to TRBJ1-4; weak D call: TRBD1 (5 bases). Looked up from germline, CDR1 is MNHEY and CDR2 is SVGAGI. V lost 2 bases to trimming and J lost 15 bases, with 16 bases between them. The CDR3 consists of 13 residues. CDR3 protein: CASSYAPWDLMFF. The CDR3 DNA follows: TGTGCCAGCAGTTACGCCCCGTGGGACCTAATGTTTTTT.

The rearrangement joins TRBV27 to TRBJ2-6; D gene unclear. CDR3 length: 18 amino acids. Germline CDR1 and CDR2: MNHEY and SMNVEV (reference sequence). With 7 bases removed from V and 0 bases from J, the gap between germline ends came to 19 bases. This CDR3 is CASTSDLAAASGANVLTF. The CDR3 nucleotides are TGTGCCAGCACCTCCGATTTAGCTGCTGCCTCTGGGGCCAACGTCCTGACTTTC.

The rearrangement links TRBV7-8 to TRBJ1-1; D gene uncertain. V was cut by 1 base and J by 6 bases, with 9 bases left in between. The CDR3 loop spans 13 amino acids. CDR1 and CDR2 (germline): SGHVS, FQNEAQ. The CDR3 DNA sequence: TGTGCCAGCAGCTTAGTTTGGGCAGCTGAAGCTTTCTTT. Protein: CASSLVWAAEAFF.

The chain employs TRBV12-5 and TRBJ2-5; D call uncertain. Germline loops: CDR1 LGHNT, CDR2 FRNRAP. V was shortened by 1 base and J by 4 bases, with 7 bases between the two germline ends. The CDR3 length is 13 residues. The CDR3 DNA is TGTGCTAGTGGTTTGGCTGGGGTAGAGACCCAGTACTTC. Residues: CASGLAGVETQYF.

The genes are TRBV30 and TRBJ2-7; TRBD1 matches at 9 bases. Germline V gives CDR1 GTSNPN, CDR2 SVGIG (reference sequence). The CDR3 is 12 amino acids. V was clipped by 5 bases and J by 5 bases; unmatched bases: 4. The CDR3 coding sequence is TGTGCCTGGGGGACAGGGTTGGACGAGCAGTACTTC. This codes for CAWGTGLDEQYF. Full variable domain (missing parts from reference TRBV30 and TRBJ2-7): SQTIHQWPATLVQPVGSPLSLECTVEGTSNPNLYWYRQAAGRGLQLLFYSVGIGQISSEVPQNLSASRPQDRQFILSSKKLLLSDSGFYLCAWGTGLDEQYFGPGTRLTVT.

This clone was seen just once. This chain uses TRBV21-1 with TRBJ2-2. TRBV21-1 is recorded as a pseudogene. CDR3 length: 14 amino acids. This CDR3 reads CASPSDWGTGELFF. For the CDR3, the DNA is TGTGCCAGCCCCAGTGACTGGGGGACCGGGGAGCTGTTTTTT.

This chain uses TRBV30 with TRBJ1-1, with 11 bases matching TRBD1. This CDR3 contains 14 residues. The trim removed 5 bases at V and 4 bases at J, leaving 6 bases unmatched. Germline CDR1 GTSNPN, CDR2 SVGIG (reference sequence). CDR3 DNA sequence: TGTGCCTGGGGGACAGGGGGTCCGGGCACTGAAGCTTTCTTT. Encoded protein: CAWGTGGPGTEAFF.

V and J are TRBV4-2 and TRBJ2-7, with D possibly matching TRBD1 (5 bases). Germline-derived CDR1 and CDR2 are LGHNA and YNFKEQ. The CDR3 contains 15 residues. Trimming stripped 0 bases from V and 5 bases from J, with 14 bases between. CDR3: CASSQDLGRVHEQYF. In DNA, the CDR3 is TGTGCCAGCAGCCAAGATTTAGGCAGGGTCCACGAGCAGTACTTC.

This clone was recorded once. One end of the junction is discordant with germline, which a read error may explain. V is TRBV7-7 and J is TRBJ2-1; possible D gene TRBD2, 6 bases. The CDR3 is made up of 16 amino acids. Germline-derived CDR1 and CDR2 are SSHAT and FNYEAQ (reference sequence). The CDR3 sequence is CASSLTTSGTHNEQFF. Written as DNA, the CDR3 is TGTGCTAGCAGCCTGACGACTAGTGGAACCCACAATGAGCAGTTCTTC.

The rearrangement links TRBV30 to TRBJ1-1, with D unresolved. CDR3 length: 13 amino acids. Germline V gives CDR1 GTSNPN, CDR2 SVGIG (reference sequence). Trimming removed 0 bases at V and 5 bases at J, with 10 bases between. This CDR3 is CAWSVTLRTEAFF. CDR3 bases: TGTGCCTGGAGTGTAACCCTTCGGACTGAAGCTTTCTTT.

This sequence joins TRBV4-2 and TRBJ1-1; no clear D gene. V lost 4 bases and J 5 bases, leaving 11 bases between the germline ends. This CDR3 has 13 residues. The germline V gene has CDR1 LGHNA and CDR2 YNFKEQ. CDR3 amino acids: CASSPGRKTEAFF. The CDR3 DNA sequence: TGTGCCAGCAGCCCTGGCAGGAAGACTGAAGCTTTCTTT.

This clone was found a few times. This chain connects TRBV6-4 to TRBJ2-3; the D gene is possibly TRBD2 (5 bases). Trimming removed 8 bases at V and 2 bases at J, with 11 bases between. The CDR3 spans 13 residues. Germline V gene data show CDR1 as MRHNA and CDR2 as SNTAGT. The CDR3 spells CASSRGFTDTQYF. The CDR3 DNA is TGTGCCAGCTCCCGCGGGTTCACAGATACGCAGTATTTT.

The CDR3 DNA sequence: TGTGCCAGCAGCTTGGCGCCTAGCGGGGGAGGTGTGCAGTTCTTC. Its translation is CASSLAPSGGGVQFF. J is TRBJ2-1 and V is TRBV5-6; 10 bases align to TRBD2. The CDR3 consists of 15 residues. Per germline, CDR1 SGHDT and CDR2 YYEEEE. V lost 0 bases, J lost 12 bases, and 9 bases stayed unmatched.

The chain is built from TRBV5-1 and TRBJ2-1; 7 nucleotides agree with TRBD1. The germline V gene has CDR1 SGHRS and CDR2 YFSETQ. The length of the CDR3 is 15 residues. V was clipped by 0 bases and J by 11 bases; unmatched bases: 11. The CDR3 nucleotides read TGCGCCAGCAGCTTGGCCGGGACAGACAGAGGAAAGCAGTTCTTC. It codes for CASSLAGTDRGKQFF. Filled out from reference TRBV5-1 and TRBJ2-1, the complete variable domain reads KAGVTQTPRYLIKTRGQQVTLSCSPISGHRSVSWYQQTPGQGLQFLFEYFSETQRNKGNFPGRFSGRQFSNSRSEMNVSTLELGDSALYLCASSLAGTDRGKQFFGPGTRLTVL.